This T cell receptor (beta chain) was sequenced in a study of breast tumors, draining lymph nodes, adjacent tissues (TCRdb year 2016). At the level of the whole study: Breast cancer patients provided tumor, adjacent nontumor tissue and axillary lymph nodes, and the study compared the TCR beta repertoires across these three sources. The study aimed to assess the relationships and possible T-cell exchange between tumor, surrounding tissue and draining lymph node repertoires in human breast cancer.

TCRdb lists the instrument as Illumina HiSeq 2000. TCR beta chain libraries were generated by multiplex PCR amplification. The amplified TCR beta chain products were analyzed by high-throughput sequencing. The public reads were run again by TCRdb, first through fastp at Q25 and then through MiXCR, and only productive beta chains were kept. Rows merge per CDR3 protein into single entries with the most common DNA and genes. The sample data list more than 50,000 distinct CDR3 sequences, and under 55% of these were observed just once. Roughly a tenth of the sample is held by the ten biggest clonotypes. Study-wide findings and limitations: The data were judged consistent with most tumor T cells deriving from the lymph node and then expanding within tumor tissue. In luminal-like breast cancer, tumor and nontumor tissue repertoires resembled each other significantly more than in basal-like breast cancer. Rather than being directly demonstrated, the conclusion that tumor T cells originate in lymph nodes was presented as consistent with a hypothesis. Tumor T-cell repertoires showed less diversity than lymph node repertoires and more diversity than nontumor tissue repertoires, and tumor T-cell repertoires showed preferential V and J gene usage.

The cysteine opens and the phenylalanine closes a CDR3 of 14 amino acids. Only the CDR3 DNA is retained, 42 bases long and in frame from the first base. From a lookup of the germline V gene, CDR1 and CDR2 are SGHTA and FQGNSA. Comments on this clonotype: Its antigen specificity is not known. A junction boundary mismatches the germline segment, possibly from a read error.

Sequenced: breast tumor tissue. The receptor's source is a female donor with breast cancer. Some clones in this sample may be carry-over from other donors' samples. Recombination joined TRBV7-2 with TRBJ2-3; 7 bases in the middle match TRBD2. The CDR3 has the sequence CASSIKRAGNEQYF. The DNA sequence is as follows: TGCGCCAGCAGCATAAAGCGAGCGGGAAATGAGCAGTATTTT.